The following is a T cell receptor beta chain sequence with its context. The antigen is not known. The data were taken from a study of T cell responses to AZD1222 COVID-19 vaccine. On the study more broadly: Pooled together were second doses at about 4 or about 12 weeks.

Overall study results and limits: No repertoire was sampled before or during the peak T cell response, only after it. The donor cohort was predominantly white British with a female majority, and clonal diversity may have been underestimated.

Germline CDR1 SQVTM, CDR2 ANQGSEA. This CDR3 is built from 15 residues. Clones were sequenced by immunoSEQ multiplex PCR, and TCRdb holds only the in-frame ones, with some missing. The data show about 88,000 clones, with 90% to 95% seen just once and roughly 5.2% held by the top ten. The source was peripheral blood, collected on day 0 of AZD1222 vaccination. The chain carries TRBV29-1 and TRBJ2-7; D may be TRBD2 (6 bases). The J call may be faulty, since TRBJ2-1 better matches the DNA end. The receptor's source is an adult in good health. The DNA of the CDR3 is TGCAGCGTGGTTAGGGTGGGAGGTCCAGGCAATGAGCAGTTCTTC. Translated, it gives CSVVRVGGPGNEQFF.